The 2 T cell receptor beta chains in this list originate from one sample, sequenced in a study of regulatory T cells in long-lasting Graves disease. Time point: newly diagnosed GD, antithyroid drugs for less than 3 months. The TCR library was made from RNA extracted from PBMCs. Relying on iRepertoire HTBI primers and Arm-PCR of CDR3 regions, the team built TCR beta libraries. TCRdb re-called the multiplex PCR reads with MiXCR, one entry per CDR3 protein. Among more than 400,000 distinct CDR3 sequences listed, 16% were seen once. These data also formed part of another study, on T cells in Graves' hyperthyroidism and ophthalmopathy.

The material was peripheral blood mononuclear cells (PBMCs), obtained at new diagnosis, from a patient treated with antithyroid drugs. The receptors derive from a man in his forties with Graves disease.

Concerning this clonotype: This could be a read error, since a much larger clone is one nucleotide away. CDR3: CASSQAGGAEAFF. The CDR3 DNA follows: TGTGCCAGCTCACAGGCAGGAGGTGCTGAAGCTTTCTTT. The V and J genes are TRBV18 and TRBJ2-3; the D is unclear. Near its end, the DNA agrees better with TRBJ1-1, so the J call may be wrong. The CDR3 sequence is 13 residues long. The germline CDR1 and CDR2 sequences are KGHSH and LQKENI.

A note on this clonotype: Germline is not matched at one junction end, which may reflect a read error. The V and J genes are TRBV19 and TRBJ1-2; the D is unclear. In germline, CDR1 is LNHDA, CDR2 SQIVND (reference sequence). The CDR3 loop spans 11 amino acids. CDR3 loop: CASTNSYGYTF. Written as DNA, the CDR3 is TGTGCCAGTACAAACAGCTATGGTTACACCTTC.